This record concerns one T cell receptor beta chain sequence. The sample is drawn from a study of blood T cell repertoires in COVID-19. Study summary: The samples span acute and convalescent COVID-19 from the United States, Italy and Spain. Nucleic acid was either cDNA or gDNA, and it came from T cells, B-cell-depleted T cells, or PBMCs.

The authors' processing: Nucleated cell number was recorded as an estimate derived from reference gene primer amplification. Data came from immunoSEQ multiplex PCR; TCRdb stores just in-frame clones and leaves some out. The V and J calls and clone size are taken from that table; D and trimming were inferred from the DNA. The sample lists more than 80,000 clones; around nine tenths were seen once. Germline CDR1 is MNHEY and CDR2 is SVGAGI. The CDR3 covers 13 residues. The V gene lost 6 bases and the J gene lost 0 bases, with 8 bases spanning the gap. The source material was peripheral blood. The chain links TRBV6-5 to TRBJ1-1; D is uncertain. This TCR derives from a middle-aged man with acute or convalescent COVID-19. DNA of the CDR3: TGTGCCAGCAGGGGAGACATGAACACTGAAGCTTTCTTT. Amino acids: CASRGDMNTEAFF.